This TCR beta chain was sequenced in a study of shared clonotypes between healthy human individuals. Study overall: Donor composition was a couple of women and three men, aged 18 to 49. Study conclusions and caveats: The generation probabilities recorded for non-shared clonotypes fell below those of clonotypes shared by all four donors.

As to this clone: Its antigen remains unknown.

The deep-level immunoSEQ assay was used. Each PCR replicate from the sorted subsets contained 150 to 200 ng DNA, which is about 30,000 T cell genomes. Sequenced by immunoSEQ multiplex PCR; TCRdb stores in-frame clones only, minus some. Found here are 2.5 million or so clones, approximately 90% of them singletons; the top ten hold 0.14%. The CDR3 totals 16 residues. Trimming left V 0 bases short and J 0 bases short, with 9 bases between. Germline V gene data show CDR1 as SGHDN and CDR2 as FVKESK. The sequencing sample was made of naive CD4+ T cells sorted from blood. The subset: CD45RA+ positively selected. The clonotype comes from a man between 18 and 35 years old in good health. This sequence joins TRBV14 and TRBJ1-5; tentative D call: TRBD1 (6 bases). This CDR3 reads CASSQEGGVSNQPQHF. The DNA of the CDR3 is TGTGCCAGCAGCCAAGAGGGGGGCGTTAGCAATCAGCCCCAGCATTTT.